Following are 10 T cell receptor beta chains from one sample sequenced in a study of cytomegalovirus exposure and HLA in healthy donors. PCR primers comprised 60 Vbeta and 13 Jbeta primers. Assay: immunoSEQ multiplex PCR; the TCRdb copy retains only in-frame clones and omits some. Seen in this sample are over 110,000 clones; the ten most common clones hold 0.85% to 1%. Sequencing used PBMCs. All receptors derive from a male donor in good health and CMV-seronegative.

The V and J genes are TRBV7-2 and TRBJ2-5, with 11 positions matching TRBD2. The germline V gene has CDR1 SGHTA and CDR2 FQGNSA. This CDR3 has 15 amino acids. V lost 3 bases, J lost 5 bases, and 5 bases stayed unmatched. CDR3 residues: CASSLGLAVGETQYF. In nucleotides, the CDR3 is TGTGCCAGCAGCTTGGGACTAGCGGTCGGGGAGACCCAGTACTTC. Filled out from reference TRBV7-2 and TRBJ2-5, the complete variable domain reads GAGVSQSPSNKVTEKGKDVELRCDPISGHTALYWYRQSLGQGLEFLIYFQGNSAPDKSGLPSDRFSAERTGGSVSTLTIQRTQQEDSAVYLCASSLGLAVGETQYFGPGTRLLVL.

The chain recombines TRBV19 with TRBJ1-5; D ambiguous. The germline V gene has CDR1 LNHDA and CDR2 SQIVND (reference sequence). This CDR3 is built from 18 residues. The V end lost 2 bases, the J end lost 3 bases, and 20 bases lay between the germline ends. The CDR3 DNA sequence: TGTGCCAGTAGTATAAGGTCGGGGTGGTCGGGCGACAATCAGCCCCAGCATTTT. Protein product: CASSIRSGWSGDNQPQHF.

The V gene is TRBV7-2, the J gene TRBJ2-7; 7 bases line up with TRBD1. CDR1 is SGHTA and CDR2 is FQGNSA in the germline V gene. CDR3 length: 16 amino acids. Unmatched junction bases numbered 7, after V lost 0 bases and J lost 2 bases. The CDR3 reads CASSLASQGVPYEQYF. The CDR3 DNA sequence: TGTGCCAGCAGCTTAGCCTCGCAGGGGGTCCCCTACGAGCAGTACTTC. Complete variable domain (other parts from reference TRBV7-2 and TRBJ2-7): GAGVSQSPSNKVTEKGKDVELRCDPISGHTALYWYRQSLGQGLEFLIYFQGNSAPDKSGLPSDRFSAERTGGSVSTLTIQRTQQEDSAVYLCASSLASQGVPYEQYFGPGTRLTVT.

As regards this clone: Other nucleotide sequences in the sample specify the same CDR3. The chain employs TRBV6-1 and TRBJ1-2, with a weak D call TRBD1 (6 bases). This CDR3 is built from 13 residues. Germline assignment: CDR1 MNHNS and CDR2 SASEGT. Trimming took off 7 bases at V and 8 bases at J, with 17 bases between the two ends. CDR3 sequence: CASTPGDRYGYTF. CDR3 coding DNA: TGTGCCAGCACCCCAGGGGATCGGTACGGCTACACCTTC.

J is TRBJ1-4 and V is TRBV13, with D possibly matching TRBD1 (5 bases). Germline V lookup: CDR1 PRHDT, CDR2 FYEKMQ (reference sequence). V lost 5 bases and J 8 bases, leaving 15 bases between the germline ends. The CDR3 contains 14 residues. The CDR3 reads CASSVGLGREKLFF. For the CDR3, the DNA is TGTGCCAGCAGCGTGGGACTAGGGCGGGAAAAACTGTTTTTT.

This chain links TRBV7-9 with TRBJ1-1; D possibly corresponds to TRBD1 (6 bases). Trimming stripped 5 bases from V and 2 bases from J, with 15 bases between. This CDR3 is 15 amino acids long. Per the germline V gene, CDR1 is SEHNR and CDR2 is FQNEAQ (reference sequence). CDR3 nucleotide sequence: TGTGCCAGCAGCCTGACGGACAGTTCAAACACTGAAGCTTTCTTT. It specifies CASSLTDSSNTEAFF.

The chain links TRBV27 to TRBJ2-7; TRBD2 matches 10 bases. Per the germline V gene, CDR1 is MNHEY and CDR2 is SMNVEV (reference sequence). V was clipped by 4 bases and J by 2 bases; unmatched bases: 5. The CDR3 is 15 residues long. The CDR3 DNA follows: TGTGCCAGCAGTTCCCCTAGCGGGGGTACCTACGAGCAGTACTTC. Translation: CASSSPSGGTYEQYF.

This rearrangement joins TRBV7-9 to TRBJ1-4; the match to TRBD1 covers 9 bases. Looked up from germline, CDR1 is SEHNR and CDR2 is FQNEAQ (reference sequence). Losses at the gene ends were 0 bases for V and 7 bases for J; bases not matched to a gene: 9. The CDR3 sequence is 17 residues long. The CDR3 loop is CASSLAGQGGRGEKLFF. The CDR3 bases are TGTGCCAGCAGCTTAGCGGGACAGGGCGGGCGTGGTGAAAAACTGTTTTTT.

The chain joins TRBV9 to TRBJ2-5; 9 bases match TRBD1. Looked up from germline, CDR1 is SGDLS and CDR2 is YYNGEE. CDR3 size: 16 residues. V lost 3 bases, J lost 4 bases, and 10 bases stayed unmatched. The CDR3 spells CASSATGGAGLETQYF. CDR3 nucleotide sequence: TGTGCCAGCAGCGCCACAGGGGGCGCGGGTCTAGAGACCCAGTACTTC.

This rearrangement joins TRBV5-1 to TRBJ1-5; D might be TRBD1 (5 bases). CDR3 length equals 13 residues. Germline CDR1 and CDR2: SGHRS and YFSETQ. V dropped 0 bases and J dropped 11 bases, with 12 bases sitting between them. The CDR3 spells CASSLDSRAAQHF. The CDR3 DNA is TGCGCCAGCAGCTTGGATTCCAGGGCGGCCCAGCATTTT.